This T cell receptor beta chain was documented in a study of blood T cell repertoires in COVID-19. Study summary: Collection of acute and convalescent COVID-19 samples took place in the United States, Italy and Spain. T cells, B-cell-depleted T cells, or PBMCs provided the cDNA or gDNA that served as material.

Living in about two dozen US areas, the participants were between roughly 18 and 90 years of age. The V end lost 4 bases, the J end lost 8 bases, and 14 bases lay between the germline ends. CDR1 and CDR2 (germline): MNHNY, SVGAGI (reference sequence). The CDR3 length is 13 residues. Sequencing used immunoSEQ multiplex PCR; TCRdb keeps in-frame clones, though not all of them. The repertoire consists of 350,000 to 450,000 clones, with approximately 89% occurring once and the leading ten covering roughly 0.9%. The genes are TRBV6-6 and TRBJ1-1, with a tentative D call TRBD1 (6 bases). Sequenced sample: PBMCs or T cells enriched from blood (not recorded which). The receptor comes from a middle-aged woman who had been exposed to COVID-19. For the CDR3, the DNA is TGTGCCAGCAGTTGGACGGGGACATTGGAAGCTTTCTTT. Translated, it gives CASSWTGTLEAFF.